This T cell receptor (beta chain) was identified during a study of post-analysis software for immune sequencing data. The overall study: Disease trajectories encompassed relapsing-remitting, secondary progressive and progressive-relapsing multiple sclerosis. General study results and limits: Patients with multiple sclerosis recorded significantly lower normalized Chao1 diversity than controls, the study found. When the samples were clustered directly with F measure, those that had been prepared in the same batch showed strong co-clustering. Higher frequency in patients than in controls was seen for about five TRBV segments, with TRBV5-6, TRBV5-1 and TRBV20-1 among them.

The CDR3 is made up of 14 amino acids. The germline V and J ends were trimmed by 6 bases and 4 bases, with 13 bases remaining between them. Germline loops: CDR1 MNHNY, CDR2 SVGAGI (reference sequence). The authors incorporated unique molecular identifiers into the TCR beta cDNA libraries. TCRdb reprocessed the PCR reads with MiXCR, giving one entry per CDR3 protein. This sample has hundreds of thousands of distinct CDR3 sequences; around 64% occur once, and the top ten carry approximately 10%. For this clonotype: The antigen is not known.

What was sequenced was blood. The receptor's source is a girl aged 2 to 9 with multiple sclerosis. The chain joins TRBV6-6 to TRBJ1-5; D is perhaps TRBD1 (5 bases). DNA for the CDR3: TGTGCCAGCAGCCTCCACACAGGTAATCAGCCCCAGCATTTT. It encodes CASSLHTGNQPQHF.